This T cell receptor (beta chain) emerged from a study of CD8 T cells in Susac syndrome. RNA totalling roughly 0.45 to 1 ug underwent reverse transcription with random hexamers. TCRdb independently ran MiXCR on the immunoSEQ multiplex PCR reads; one entry per CDR3 protein. The sample contains about 200,000 distinct CDR3 sequences, 85% to 95% of which appear only once. The clonotype was recovered from a human donor in good health. Input material: CD4+ T cells from PBMCs.

Here the CDR3 DNA reads TGTGCCAGCAGCGCGGGACAAGGAGGTGGCTACACCTTC. This codes for CASSAGQGGGYTF. The chain employs TRBV3-1 and TRBJ1-2; D possibly corresponds to TRBD1 (6 bases). Germline V gene sequence: CDR1 LGHDT, CDR2 YNNKEL (reference sequence). The germline V and J ends were trimmed by 5 bases and 7 bases, with 14 bases remaining between them. The CDR3 runs to 13 residues. Together with reference TRBV3-1 and TRBJ1-2, the CDR3 gives the full variable domain: DTAVSQTPKYLVTQMGNDKSIKCEQNLGHDTMYWYKQDSKKFLKIMFSYNNKELIINETVPNRFSPKSPDKAHLNLHINSLELGDSAVYFCASSAGQGGGYTFGSGTRLTVV.